This T cell receptor (beta chain) was identified in a study of T cell responses to AZD1222 COVID-19 vaccine. V was clipped by 1 base and J by 7 bases; unmatched bases: 10. The V gene's germline CDR1 is MGHRA and CDR2 YSYEKL. The CDR3 loop spans 16 amino acids. Findings and caveats of the study: Rises in breadth and depth of Spike-specific TCRs came after two AZD1222 doses. Nearly half of spike-specific TCRs reportedly target unmutated variant regions. The CD4 TCRs associated with vaccination extended across spike and predominated at 160-218 and 743-854.

It was second doses at about 4 or about 12 weeks that were pooled. About this clone itself: Its matching antigen is unknown.

Clones were read by immunoSEQ multiplex PCR, and TCRdb kept only the in-frame ones, dropping some. The table shows roughly 110,000 clones, with roughly 87% occurring only once. Sequencing was performed on peripheral blood, taken 28 days after the second AZD1222 dose. V gene TRBV4-1 combines with J gene TRBJ1-1; TRBD1 agrees at 9 bases. The receptor was derived from an adult who received the AZD1222 COVID-19 vaccine. The CDR3: CASSQALQGARGEAFF. As DNA, the CDR3 is TGCGCCAGCAGCCAAGCATTACAGGGGGCAAGGGGTGAAGCTTTCTTT.